These T cell receptor beta chains were read from a single sample in a study of blood T cell repertoires in COVID-19. Generated by immunoSEQ multiplex PCR, the TCRdb table keeps only in-frame clones and is missing some. The table has about 150,000 clones, roughly 80% seen once. Sequencing used peripheral blood. All receptors come from a woman of 80 years or more with acute or convalescent COVID-19. The CDR3 runs from the conserved cysteine through the conserved F or W. D genes are given only for firm matches. For some rows the clone size is stated as once, few or many, or as a class when expanded; others skip it.

>TRBV2|.|few|TRBJ1-4
TGTGCCAGCAGAGAGCCAGGGTCAAGACTTGAAAAACTGTTTTTT
CASREPGSRLEKLFF
>TRBV19|.|.|TRBJ2-2
TGTGCCAGTAGTATAGAGGCTAGCAGGAACACCGGGGAGCTGTTTTTT
CASSIEASRNTGELFF
>TRBV5-4|TRBD2|few|TRBJ2-3
TGTGCCAGCAGCTTCGGGAGGGCCCCATCCACAGATACGCAGTATTTT
CASSFGRAPSTDTQYF
>TRBV10-3|.|.|TRBJ1-1
TGTGCCATCAGCGCTAGGGAGGAGACTGTTGAAGCTTTCTTT
CAISAREETVEAFF
>TRBV30|.|.|TRBJ1-2
TGTGCCTGGAGTCCCACAGTCTATGGCTACACCTTC
CAWSPTVYGYTF
>TRBV6-5|.|.|TRBJ2-3
TGTGCCAGCGGCGTCGGGGATACGCAGTATTTT
CASGVGDTQYF
>TRBV5-4|.|.|TRBJ2-7
TGTGCCAGCAGCCCCTTCAACAGGAACTCCTACGAGCAGTACTTC
CASSPFNRNSYEQYF
>TRBV3-1/TRBV3-2|.|.|TRBJ2-7
TGTGCCAGCAGCCAAGGTGCGGGGGCGGCCTACGAGCAGTACTTC
CASSQGAGAAYEQYF
>TRBV2|.|many|TRBJ1-2
TGTGCCAGCAGTAAGGACAGCTATGGCTACACCTTC
CASSKDSYGYTF
>TRBV3-1/TRBV3-2|.|.|TRBJ1-1
TGTGCCAGCAGCCAAGATCGAATCGGTGAAGCTTTCTTT
CASSQDRIGEAFF
>TRBV18|TRBD2|.|TRBJ2-7
TGTGCCAGCTCACCCGGGACTAGCGGATACGAGCAGTACTTC
CASSPGTSGYEQYF
>TRBV7-9|.|.|TRBJ2-2
TGTGCCAGCAGCTACTACACCAGTACCGGGGAGCTGTTTTTT
CASSYYTSTGELFF
>TRBV5-1|.|.|TRBJ1-2
TGCGCCAGCAGCTGGTCCCAGGGAGGGGATGGCTACACCTTC
CASSWSQGGDGYTF
>TRBV5-6|.|.|TRBJ2-7
TGTGCCAGCAGGCTTACAGGGTTATCCTACGAGCAGTACTTC
CASRLTGLSYEQYF
>TRBV18|.|.|TRBJ1-2
TGTGCCAGCTCACCACCCCCAAGCCCGGGCTATGGCTACACCTTC
CASSPPPSPGYGYTF
>TRBV5-1|TRBD1|.|TRBJ2-5
TGCGCCAGCGAGGGGACAGGGATAGAGACCCAGTACTTC
CASEGTGIETQYF
>TRBV27|TRBD2|once|TRBJ2-2
TGTGCCAGCAGTTTGAAGCTAGCGGGGTACGGGGAGCTGTTTTTT
CASSLKLAGYGELFF
>TRBV18|TRBD1|.|TRBJ2-2
TGTGCCAGCTCACCAGGGACAGGGTACACCGGGGAGCTGTTTTTT
CASSPGTGYTGELFF
>TRBV5-1|TRBD1|few|TRBJ2-7
TGCGCCAGCAGCTTGGTGTTCGGGACAGGAGGGGACGAGCAGTACTTC
CASSLVFGTGGDEQYF
>TRBV6-5|TRBD2|.|TRBJ2-1
TGTGCCAGCAGTTACAAACTAGCGGGGGGGTTTGTGCAGTTCTTC
CASSYKLAGGFVQFF
>TRBV11-2|.|.|TRBJ2-3
TGTGCCAGCAGCCGGCCTTCCGACACCACAGATACGCAGTATTTT
CASSRPSDTTDTQYF
>TRBV27|TRBD2|once|TRBJ2-1
TGTGCCAGCAGTTGGGACCGGGCTAGCGGGTACAATGAGCAGTTCTTC
CASSWDRASGYNEQFF
>TRBV19|.|.|TRBJ1-5
TGTGCCAGTAGTTCGGGACAAGGGGACAATCAGCCCCAGCATTTT
CASSSGQGDNQPQHF
>TRBV19|.|.|TRBJ2-7
TGTGCCAGTAGTTCTTCCTACGAGCAGTACTTC
CASSSSYEQYF
>TRBV5-5|TRBD2|.|TRBJ2-5
TGTGCCAGCAGCTTGGTGGCGGGAGAACAAGAGACCCAGTACTTC
CASSLVAGEQETQYF
>TRBV19|.|.|TRBJ2-1
TGTGCCAGTAGTATAATAGCGGAGGGTTACAGAGGGAATGAGCAGTTCTTC
CASSIIAEGYRGNEQFF
>TRBV20-1|TRBD2|.|TRBJ2-1
TGCAGTGCTAGTGATACTAGCGGGAGGAACCTATACAATGAGCAGTTCTTC
CSASDTSGRNLYNEQFF
>TRBV5-4|TRBD2|few|TRBJ2-1
TGTGCCAGCAGCGGACTAGCGGGAGGTTCACCGAGTGAGCAGTTCTTC
CASSGLAGGSPSEQFF
>TRBV11-2|TRBD2|.|TRBJ2-3
TGTGCCAGCGAGACAGTCCGGGCGGGAGCGCAGTATTTT
CASETVRAGAQYF
>TRBV4-2|.|.|TRBJ1-1
TGTGCCAGCAGCCAAGATCTGTGGACACAGAACACTGAAGCTTTCTTT
CASSQDLWTQNTEAFF
>TRBV12-2|.|.|TRBJ1-5
TGTGCAAGTCGCTTAGGGGCCGGGATCTTCAACAATCAGCCCCAGCATTTT
CASRLGAGIFNNQPQHF
>TRBV7-9|.|medium-sized|TRBJ1-2
TGTGCCAGCAGCATACTCGGAGCATGGGGCCCTAACTATGGCTACACCTTC
CASSILGAWGPNYGYTF
>TRBV5-1|TRBD1|.|TRBJ1-2
TGCGCCAGCAGCTTGGCCGGGACAGGGGGTGAAACCTTC
CASSLAGTGGETF
>TRBV14|.|.|TRBJ1-2
TGTGCCAGCAGCCGGGACCGACAGGAACAGTTGCTCAACTATGGCTACACCTTC
CASSRDRQEQLLNYGYTF
>TRBV5-1|.|.|TRBJ1-1
TGCGCCAGCAGTGCAGGGCCGAACACTGAAGCTTTCTTT
CASSAGPNTEAFF
>TRBV5-1|TRBD1|.|TRBJ1-1
TGCGCCAGCAATCCGGGACAGGGTAATATCGGCACTGAAGCTTTCTTT
CASNPGQGNIGTEAFF
>TRBV2|.|.|TRBJ1-5
TGTGCCAGCAGTCAATTGGCTAGCAATCAGCCCCAGCATTTT
CASSQLASNQPQHF
>TRBV6-5|.|.|TRBJ2-7
TGTGCCAGCAGTTACGGGGGAGGAACCTACGAGCAGTACTTC
CASSYGGGTYEQYF
>TRBV11-2|.|.|TRBJ1-1
TGTGCCAGCAGCCTCCGGGACTCAATTGAAGCTTTCTTT
CASSLRDSIEAFF
>TRBV14|.|once|TRBJ1-4
TGTGCCAGCAGCCAGTTCGCGCTAGCCGGAGCAACTAATGAAAAACTGTTTTTT
CASSQFALAGATNEKLFF
>TRBV5-1|TRBD1|.|TRBJ2-7
TGCGCCAGCCAACTCGGGACAGGGGACTACGAGCAGTACTTC
CASQLGTGDYEQYF
>TRBV7-9|TRBD1|.|TRBJ1-2
TGTGCCAGCAGCCCAGGAGAGAACACCGGGACAGGCTATGGCTACACCTTC
CASSPGENTGTGYGYTF
>TRBV5-6|.|few|TRBJ2-7
TGTGCCAGCGACAGTGGGACCTACGAGCAGTACTTC
CASDSGTYEQYF
>TRBV18|.|.|TRBJ1-1
TGTGCCAGCTCACCTGCAGGGGACACTGAAGCTTTCTTT
CASSPAGDTEAFF
>TRBV5-1|.|.|TRBJ1-5
TGCGCCAGCAGCTCAGGGGAAGGCAATCAGCCCCAGCATTTT
CASSSGEGNQPQHF
>TRBV5-1|TRBD1|.|TRBJ1-5
TGCGCCAGCAGCTTGGGGACAGGGAATCAGCCCCAGCATTTT
CASSLGTGNQPQHF